This T cell receptor (beta chain) was recovered during a study of neurological immune-mediated disorders. CDR1 and CDR2 from the germline V gene are SGHVS and FQNEAQ. This CDR3 contains 15 residues. TCRdb re-called the 5' RACE reads with MiXCR, one entry per CDR3 protein. The sample lists about 80,000 distinct CDR3 sequences, over 4.5% occurring once. Time point of the sample: longitudinal time-point 2. This clonotype was detected ten times or more. The germline gene is not matched at one end of the junction; a read error may be the cause. This receptor was taken from a woman in her sixties with multiple sclerosis. The sample comprised PBMCs. The chain carries TRBV7-8 and TRBJ2-7; the D call may be TRBD1 or TRBD2 (6 bases each). CDR3 in DNA: TGTGCCAGCAGCTTATCCATTCTCTTGGACAGCGGGTTCAATTTC. Translation: CASSLSILLDSGFNF.